One T cell receptor (beta chain) is described in this entry. Antigen: not known. This sample is drawn from a study of CD8+CD57+ T cells in acquired aplastic anemia. Study overall: Sorted CD4+ and CD8+ cells gave an average of 3.2 ug of DNA.

Whole-study results and caveats: The study identified around 28 CD8+ CDR3 sequences shared by patients and controls.

Genomic DNA was employed as the template in profiling TCR beta VDJ and CDR3. TCRdb reanalysed the reads using MiXCR and keeps one entry per CDR3 protein. The table has fewer than 70,000 distinct CDR3 sequences, roughly half seen once. Germline V gives CDR1 MGHDK, CDR2 SYGVNS. The CDR3 runs 16 residues. V shed 5 bases and J shed 1 base, with 12 bases lying between them. This chain joins TRBV25-1 and TRBJ2-6, with D tentatively TRBD2 (7 bases). This sequence was found in a human donor in good health, serving as a control. The specimen was sorted CD4+, CD8+, or CD8+CD57+ T cells (not recorded which) from PBMCs. CDR3 in DNA: TGTGCCAGCAGTAAGGGGGGAGGGTCTGGGGCCAACGTCCTGACTTTC. Protein product: CASSKGGGSGANVLTF.